These 32 T cell receptor beta chains share one sample of origin, sequenced in a study of T cell responses to AZD1222 COVID-19 vaccine. Generated by immunoSEQ multiplex PCR, the TCRdb table keeps only in-frame clones and is missing some. Of tens of thousands of clones listed, 80% to 90% are singletons. The starting material was peripheral blood, obtained 28 days after the second AZD1222 dose. The receptors stem from an adult who received the AZD1222 COVID-19 vaccine.

The rearrangement joins TRBV27 to TRBJ1-2, with D possibly being TRBD1 (6 bases). The germline V and J ends were trimmed by 3 bases and 7 bases, with 15 bases remaining between them. Germline CDR1 MNHEY, CDR2 SMNVEV (reference sequence). CDR3 length: 14 amino acids. The CDR3 coding sequence is TGTGCCAGCAGTTTGCAAGGGGGGAACGGTGGCTACACCTTC. Protein sequence: CASSLQGGNGGYTF.

The chain combines TRBV6-2 or TRBV6-3 with TRBJ2-2; weak D call: TRBD1 (6 bases). Trimming took 0 bases from V and 4 from J, leaving 9 bases between them. The CDR3 is 15 amino acids. Germline loops: CDR1 MNHEY, CDR2 SVGEGT. In DNA, the CDR3 is TGTGCCAGCAGTTACTCGGGGACACTCACCGGGGAGCTGTTTTTT. Amino acid sequence: CASSYSGTLTGELFF.

This clone was seen only once. The chain joins TRBV4-3 to TRBJ1-4, with 10 positions matching TRBD1. The V and J ends lost 3 bases and 8 bases, in that order; junction bases with no gene match: 12. Per germline, CDR1 LGHNA and CDR2 YSLEER. This CDR3 has 17 residues. CDR3 in DNA: TGCGCCAGCAGCCATGAAAGAAAAGGGACAGGGGACGAAAAACTGTTTTTT. This codes for CASSHERKGTGDEKLFF.

This clone was observed a single time. The chain employs TRBV6-2 or TRBV6-3 and TRBJ2-2; no firm D call. The V gene lost 2 bases and the J gene lost 7 bases, with 5 bases spanning the gap. Germline CDR1 reads MNHEY; CDR2 reads SVGEGT. This CDR3 comprises 12 residues. CDR3 in amino acids: CASSYILGELFF. Here the CDR3 DNA reads TGTGCCAGCAGTTACATTCTCGGGGAGCTGTTTTTT.

The sample holds a few counts of this clone. The chain carries TRBV5-1 and TRBJ1-2; 8 bases align to TRBD1. V shed 4 bases and J 3 bases; nucleotides not matched to a gene: 8. CDR3 size: 15 residues. The germline V gene has CDR1 SGHRS and CDR2 YFSETQ. CDR3 coding DNA: TGCGCCAGCAGCCCCACACCGACAGGGGACTATGGCTACACCTTC. Protein sequence: CASSPTPTGDYGYTF.

This clone was detected only once. The chain links TRBV30 to TRBJ1-1; 7 bases map to TRBD1. Germline V gives CDR1 GTSNPN, CDR2 SVGIG (reference sequence). J lost 2 bases, V lost 0 bases, and 6 bases had no gene match. The CDR3 extends over 15 amino acids. This chain's CDR3 is CAWSVVPGGNTEAFF. In DNA form, the CDR3 reads TGTGCCTGGAGTGTAGTCCCAGGGGGTAACACTGAAGCTTTCTTT.

V is TRBV5-1 and J is TRBJ2-3; 11 positions agree with TRBD2. The V gene end was trimmed by 3 bases and the J gene end by 5 bases; junction bases not matched to a gene: 14. The CDR3 spans 18 residues. Germline CDR1 and CDR2: SGHRS and YFSETQ. CDR3 loop: CASSSEIRLAGGIDTQYF. CDR3 nucleotide sequence: TGCGCCAGCAGCTCGGAGATCCGGCTAGCGGGAGGAATAGATACGCAGTATTTT.

The chain uses TRBV28 and TRBJ1-2; the D is unclear. Trimming took 6 bases from V and 8 from J, leaving 7 bases between them. CDR3 length equals 10 residues. The germline CDR1 and CDR2 sequences are MDHEN and SYDVKM. CDR3 DNA: TGTGCCAGCAGGTCGGAGGGCTACACCTTC. Protein: CASRSEGYTF.

The CDR3 coding sequence is TGCGCCAGCAGCTTGGAACAGGGGTCCTACAATGAGCAGTTCTTC. It codes for CASSLEQGSYNEQFF. The chain uses TRBV5-1 and TRBJ2-1, with 7 bases that match TRBD1. The length of the CDR3 is 15 residues. V lost 0 bases, J lost 1 base, and 1 base stayed unmatched. From germline, CDR1 is SGHRS and CDR2 YFSETQ.

This clone appeared a few times. The V gene is TRBV28, the J gene TRBJ1-5, with TRBD1 as a possible D gene (6 bases). V was clipped by 5 bases and J by 3 bases, with 11 bases between them. The CDR3 is made up of 14 amino acids. From germline, CDR1 is MDHEN and CDR2 SYDVKM. This CDR3 is CASSTDRPNQPQHF. The CDR3 coding sequence is TGTGCCAGCAGTACGGACAGACCCAATCAGCCCCAGCATTTT.

This chain links TRBV27 with TRBJ1-6; 9 bases are a match to TRBD1. The CDR3 is made up of 15 amino acids. Trimming at V came to 2 bases and at J to 9 bases, leaving 5 bases not matched to a gene. Per the germline V gene, CDR1 is MNHEY and CDR2 is SMNVEV (reference sequence). CDR3 sequence reads: CASSLRGGQGSPLHF. The CDR3 DNA sequence: TGTGCCAGCAGTTTACGGGGGGGACAGGGTTCACCCCTCCACTTT.

The rearrangement links TRBV11-3 to TRBJ2-3, with D hard to call. Trimming removed 3 bases at V and 4 bases at J, with 8 bases between. The CDR3 has 13 amino acids. Looked up from germline, CDR1 is SGHNT and CDR2 is YENEEA. CDR3 in DNA: TGTGCCAGCAGCTTCGGCGAGGCAGATACGCAGTATTTT. As protein: CASSFGEADTQYF.

This rearrangement joins TRBV3-1 (or the pseudogene TRBV3-2) to TRBJ1-6; no definite D call. The CDR3 runs to 15 residues. V dropped 4 bases and J dropped 5 bases, with 12 bases sitting between them. Germline CDR1 and CDR2: LGHDT and YNNKEL (reference sequence). The CDR3 loop is CASSPRAVNNSPLHF. The CDR3 bases are TGTGCCAGCAGCCCACGGGCGGTCAATAATTCACCCCTCCACTTT.

The chain has TRBV5-6 and TRBJ1-1; D possibly corresponds to TRBD1 (5 bases). This CDR3 has 17 amino acids. The germline V gene has CDR1 SGHDT and CDR2 YYEEEE. Trimming stripped 0 bases from V and 3 bases from J, with 18 bases between. The DNA for the CDR3 is TGTGCCAGCAGCTTGGTCTCTTTGCTGGACACTTACACTGAAGCTTTCTTT. Translated, it gives CASSLVSLLDTYTEAFF.

J is TRBJ1-1 and V is TRBV5-4; maybe TRBD1 (6 bases). V gave up 0 bases and J gave up 7 bases, with 13 bases separating them. The germline V gene encodes CDR1 SGHNT and CDR2 YYREEE (reference sequence). The CDR3 contains 14 residues. CDR3 coding DNA: TGTGCCAGCAGCTTGGGCCAGGGGTATGATGAAGCTTTCTTT. Amino acid sequence: CASSLGQGYDEAFF.

The chain uses TRBV27 and TRBJ1-5; perhaps TRBD1 as D (6 bases). Trimming cost V 7 bases and J 6 bases, with 19 bases left between them. The CDR3 has 15 amino acids. In germline, CDR1 is MNHEY, CDR2 SMNVEV (reference sequence). The CDR3 DNA reads as TGTGCCAGCACAACAAGTTGGGGGCTCGCTCAGCCCCAGCATTTT. Its protein is CASTTSWGLAQPQHF.

This chain joins TRBV5-1 and TRBJ2-5; 13 nucleotides line up with TRBD2. V lost 0 bases to trimming and J lost 5 bases; unmatched junction nucleotides: 10. Germline CDR1 SGHRS, CDR2 YFSETQ. The CDR3 extends over 18 amino acids. CDR3 residues: CASSLALAGGTRYETQYF. CDR3 bases: TGCGCCAGCAGCTTGGCACTAGCGGGAGGGACCAGGTATGAGACCCAGTACTTC.

The chain uses TRBV6-2 or TRBV6-3 and TRBJ1-1; D possibly corresponds to TRBD1 (5 bases). The germline V and J ends were trimmed by 0 bases and 2 bases, with 19 bases remaining between them. This CDR3 has 18 amino acids. Germline-derived CDR1 and CDR2 are MNHEY and SVGEGT. The CDR3, as DNA: TGTGCCAGCAGTTACTCGAAACTACCGGGACGTCAAAACACTGAAGCTTTCTTT. Its protein product is CASSYSKLPGRQNTEAFF.

CDR3 sequence: CASSLQDGMKETQYF. Here the CDR3 DNA reads TGTGCCAGCAGCTTACAAGACGGGATGAAAGAGACCCAGTACTTC. The rearrangement joins TRBV7-8 to TRBJ2-5, with D maybe TRBD2 (5 bases). CDR3 size: 15 residues. The V gene's germline CDR1 is SGHVS and CDR2 FQNEAQ. Trimming took 2 bases from V and 3 from J, leaving 13 bases between them.

The chain combines TRBV2 with TRBJ2-5; D is possibly TRBD1 or TRBD2 (5 bases each). The V end was cut by 8 bases, the J end by 5 bases, with 21 bases between. The CDR3 totals 15 residues. The germline CDR1 and CDR2 sequences are SNHLY and FYNNEI. The CDR3 nucleotides are TGTGCCAGCCCCTCGGAGAGAGGGGCCCGGGAGACCCAGTACTTC. Translated, it gives CASPSERGARETQYF.

The V and J genes are TRBV27 and TRBJ1-5; D not resolved. The CDR3 consists of 13 residues. Trimming took 5 bases from V and 5 from J, leaving 10 bases between them. Per germline, CDR1 MNHEY and CDR2 SMNVEV (reference sequence). In DNA form, the CDR3 reads TGTGCCAGCAGTGGCGCCGGGGATCAGCCCCAGCATTTT. Its protein product is CASSGAGDQPQHF.

This clone was counted only a few times. This chain links TRBV9 with TRBJ2-1; 9 nucleotides match TRBD2. The CDR3 spans 18 residues. V was pared by 0 bases and J by 3 bases, with 10 bases of the junction left unmatched. The germline V gene has CDR1 SGDLS and CDR2 YYNGEE. In DNA, the CDR3 is TGTGCCAGCAGCGTAGCTTATAGGGCTAGCGGGGACTACAATGAGCAGTTCTTC. It translates to CASSVAYRASGDYNEQFF.

V is TRBV2 and J is TRBJ1-5, with D maybe TRBD1 (6 bases). The CDR3 is 15 residues long. Germline CDR1 is SNHLY and CDR2 is FYNNEI. Deletions cut 0 bases from V and 6 bases from J, with 12 bases between. This chain's CDR3 is CASSEAGGAGQPQHF. For the CDR3, the DNA is TGTGCCAGCAGTGAAGCTGGGGGGGCTGGTCAGCCCCAGCATTTT.

The V and J genes are TRBV27 and TRBJ2-7, with D hard to call. Trimming stripped 3 bases from V and 7 bases from J, with 10 bases between. Germline-derived CDR1 and CDR2 are MNHEY and SMNVEV (reference sequence). This CDR3 contains 12 residues. The CDR3 region has the DNA TGTGCCAGCAGTTTTCGAGGTTTTGAGCAGTACTTC. Amino acid sequence: CASSFRGFEQYF.

The chain is built from TRBV7-6 and TRBJ1-4, with D hard to call. The CDR3 totals 15 residues. Germline CDR1 SGHVS, CDR2 FNYEAQ. The V and J ends lost 0 bases and 8 bases respectively, with 13 bases between them. As DNA, the CDR3 is TGTGCCAGCAGCTTAGCGGGGATCTTCGGGGAAAAACTGTTTTTT. Translating gives CASSLAGIFGEKLFF.

This chain uses TRBV7-9 with TRBJ2-3; no reliable D call. The CDR3 totals 15 residues. Trimming stripped 2 bases from V and 1 base from J, with 10 bases between. Germline V gives CDR1 SEHNR, CDR2 FQNEAQ (reference sequence). The CDR3 coding sequence is TGTGCCAGCAGCTTAAGGCGAAGTGGCACAGATACGCAGTATTTT. It encodes CASSLRRSGTDTQYF.

This clone was seen many times. The CDR3 bases are TGTGCCAGCAGCCAAGAACCCAGCGGGGGGGCCAATGAGCAGTTCTTC. Residues: CASSQEPSGGANEQFF. This chain connects TRBV4-2 to TRBJ2-1, with 10 bases matching TRBD2. Trimming removed 0 bases from V and 6 bases from J; junction bases left unmatched: 5. This CDR3 has 16 residues. Germline V gene lookup returns CDR1 LGHNA and CDR2 YNFKEQ.

This chain uses TRBV30 with TRBJ1-4; 8 bases fit TRBD1. Germline lookup yields CDR1 GTSNPN and CDR2 SVGIG (reference sequence). CDR3 size: 14 residues. The J segment lost 5 bases and the V segment lost 4 bases, leaving 6 bases of the junction unmatched. As DNA, the CDR3 is TGTGCCTGGAAACCCAGGGGGCAAAATGAAAAACTGTTTTTT. Translating it yields CAWKPRGQNEKLFF. The full variable domain, in which reference TRBV30 and TRBJ1-4 provide the parts outside the CDR3, is SQTIHQWPATLVQPVGSPLSLECTVEGTSNPNLYWYRQAAGRGLQLLFYSVGIGQISSEVPQNLSASRPQDRQFILSSKKLLLSDSGFYLCAWKPRGQNEKLFFGSGTQLSVL.

The V call is TRBV5-1, the J call TRBJ2-7, with 11 bases aligning to TRBD2. CDR3 size: 16 residues. V lost 0 bases, J lost 5 bases, and 7 bases stayed unmatched. Looked up from germline, CDR1 is SGHRS and CDR2 is YFSETQ. The CDR3 reads CASSLVLAGGGDEQYF. CDR3 DNA sequence: TGCGCCAGCAGCTTGGTGCTAGCGGGAGGTGGAGACGAGCAGTACTTC.

The V call is TRBV10-2, the J call TRBJ1-6, with D perhaps TRBD1 (6 bases). V was pared by 0 bases and J by 11 bases, with 17 bases between. The CDR3 contains 16 residues. Germline V lookup: CDR1 WSHSY, CDR2 SAAADI. CDR3 DNA sequence: TGCGCCAGCAGTGAGTCGACTGGGGGCGGGGGGCCACCCCTCCACTTT. Its translation: CASSESTGGGGPPLHF.

This chain joins TRBV10-3 and TRBJ2-7; 10 bases match TRBD1. The germline gives CDR1 ENHRY, CDR2 SYGVKD. The CDR3 is 15 amino acids. V was clipped by 4 bases and J by 6 bases; unmatched bases: 9. The CDR3 DNA reads as TGTGCCATCAGTGTAACCGGGACAGGGGAGCCCGAGCAGTACTTC. It is translated as CAISVTGTGEPEQYF.

This chain joins TRBV24-1 and TRBJ2-7; D is perhaps TRBD2 (5 bases). Trimming took off 2 bases at V and 3 bases at J, with 16 bases between the two ends. CDR3 size: 16 residues. The germline CDR1 and CDR2 sequences are KGHDR and SFDVKD. The CDR3 DNA reads as TGTGCCACCAGTGATTCCCGGACTGGTTGGGGCTACGAGCAGTACTTC. This codes for CATSDSRTGWGYEQYF.